This TCR beta chain stems from a study of blood T cell repertoires in COVID-19. Across the study: Samples representing acute and convalescent COVID-19 were sourced from the United States, Italy and Spain.

Germline V gene sequence: CDR1 MNHEY, CDR2 SMNVEV (reference sequence). Trimming removed 4 bases from V and 2 bases from J, with 10 bases in between. This CDR3 contains 14 residues. This clone has only one observation. Per the original methods: Reference gene primer amplification in the assay estimated nucleated cell counts. Libraries were prepared by immunoSEQ multiplex PCR; TCRdb keeps only in-frame clonotypes and omits some of them. V, J and clone size derive from that table, while D and trimming were established from the DNA sequence. The table records approximately 120,000 clones, approximately 90% of them present only once.

This sequence originates from a middle-aged man with COVID-19, enrolled during active disease. Input material: peripheral blood. The chain recombines TRBV27 with TRBJ2-3, with D unresolved. CDR3 amino acids: CASSSSRNTDTQYF. Written as DNA, the CDR3 is TGTGCCAGCAGTTCCTCCAGGAACACAGATACGCAGTATTTT.